This TCR beta chain was obtained from a study of cytotoxic CD8 clonotypes in ibrutinib-treated CLL. Sequencing was performed with immunoSEQ multiplex PCR; in TCRdb, only in-frame clones are kept and a portion is missing. The sample has some 300,000 clones, about 80% seen once; the top ten hold about 6.7%. CDR1 is SSHAT and CDR2 is FNYEAQ in the germline V gene (reference sequence). Trimming removed 5 bases from V and 0 bases from J, with 12 bases in between. This CDR3 spans 15 amino acids. This chain uses TRBV7-7 with TRBJ2-3; no clear D. This receptor was obtained from a human donor with chronic lymphocytic leukemia. Specimen: PBMCs, collected before ibrutinib treatment. CDR3 amino acids: CASSPSDHSTDTQYF. CDR3 coding DNA: TGTGCCAGCAGCCCATCCGACCATAGCACAGATACGCAGTATTTT.